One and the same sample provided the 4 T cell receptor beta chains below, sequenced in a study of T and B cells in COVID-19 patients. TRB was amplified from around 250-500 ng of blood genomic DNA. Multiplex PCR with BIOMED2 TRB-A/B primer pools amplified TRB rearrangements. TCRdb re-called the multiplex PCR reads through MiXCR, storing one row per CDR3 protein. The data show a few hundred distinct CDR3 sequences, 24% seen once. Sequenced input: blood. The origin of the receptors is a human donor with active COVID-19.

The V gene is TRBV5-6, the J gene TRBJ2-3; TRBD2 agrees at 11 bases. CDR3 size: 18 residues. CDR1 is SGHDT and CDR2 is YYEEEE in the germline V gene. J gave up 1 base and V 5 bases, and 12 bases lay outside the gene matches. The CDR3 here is CASRLGLAEVDRTDTQYF. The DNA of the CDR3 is TGTGCCAGCAGGCTGGGACTAGCGGAGGTCGACCGCACAGATACGCAGTATTTT.

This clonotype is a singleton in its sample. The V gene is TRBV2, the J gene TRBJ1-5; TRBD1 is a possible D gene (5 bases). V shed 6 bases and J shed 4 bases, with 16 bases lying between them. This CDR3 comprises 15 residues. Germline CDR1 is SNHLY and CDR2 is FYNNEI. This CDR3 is CASRGLGGGNQPQHF. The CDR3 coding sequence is TGTGCCAGCAGAGGGCTCGGGGGGGGGAATCAGCCCCAGCATTTT. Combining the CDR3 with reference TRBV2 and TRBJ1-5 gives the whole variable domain EPEVTQTPSHQVTQMGQEVILRCVPISNHLYFYWYRQILGQKVEFLVSFYNNEISEKSEIFDDQFSVERPDGSNFTLKIRSTKLEDSAMYFCASRGLGGGNQPQHFGDGTRLSIL.

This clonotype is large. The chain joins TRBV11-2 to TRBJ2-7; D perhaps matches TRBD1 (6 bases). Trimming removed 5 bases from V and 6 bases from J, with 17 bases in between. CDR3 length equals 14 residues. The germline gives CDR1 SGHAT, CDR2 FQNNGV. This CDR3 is CASSPSRWGLEQYF. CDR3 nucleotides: TGTGCCAGCAGCCCCTCGCGGTGGGGGCTCGAGCAGTACTTC.

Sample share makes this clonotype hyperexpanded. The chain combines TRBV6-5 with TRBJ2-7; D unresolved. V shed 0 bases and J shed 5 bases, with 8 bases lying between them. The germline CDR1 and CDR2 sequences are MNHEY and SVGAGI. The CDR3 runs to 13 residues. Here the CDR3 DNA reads TGTGCCAGCAGTTACTCCCCGGTGGACGAGCAGTACTTC. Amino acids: CASSYSPVDEQYF.